This TCR beta chain is from a study of T cell repertoires in cytomegalovirus infection. Study-wide context: CMV infection together with matching HLA type was indicated by public TCR beta signatures. Study-wide points: Within the response measured ex vivo, HLA-C-restricted CMV-specific TCR beta clonotypes were dominant.

TCRdb reprocessed the reads with MiXCR, giving one entry per CDR3 protein. The table lists approximately 500,000 distinct CDR3 sequences, 25% to 35% of them singletons. For this clonotype: Its antigen is currently unknown.

This CDR3 is built from 16 residues. Trimming took off 7 bases at V and 0 bases at J, with 13 bases between the two ends. The sequencing here drew on cultured PBMCs, taken from culture after CMV antigen stimulation. This clonotype was obtained from a human donor in good health (CMV status not recorded). Some clones in this sample may be carry-over from other donors' samples. The chain has TRBV12-3 or TRBV12-4 and TRBJ2-6; D not certain. As DNA, the CDR3 is TGTGCCAGCACCTTATCCCCGGGCTCTGGGGCCAACGTCCTGACTTTC. It is translated as CASTLSPGSGANVLTF.